This is a list of T cell receptor beta chains from one sample in a study of cytomegalovirus exposure and HLA in healthy donors. The repertoire was sequenced with immunoSEQ multiplex PCR; TCRdb's copy has only in-frame clones and lacks some. The sample has under 250,000 clones, around four fifths seen once. Sequenced sample: PBMCs. Every receptor here comes from a woman in her fifties or sixties in good health and CMV-seropositive. CDR3s include the opening cysteine and the closing phenylalanine or tryptophan. A D gene is named only where the DNA matches it firmly. A clone size is listed for some rows: how often the clone was seen (once, few, many), or a class if it is expanded.

abundance	v_gene	j_gene	d_gene	CDR3nt	CDR3aa
NA	TRBV4-1	TRBJ2-7	TRBD1	TGCGCCAGCAGCCAAGTTCAGGGGGTTGACTACGAGCAGTACTTC	CASSQVQGVDYEQYF
NA	TRBV19	TRBJ2-3	NA	TGTGCCAGTAGCATGGGGGCAGGTTCTATAGATACGCAGTATTTT	CASSMGAGSIDTQYF
NA	TRBV5-1	TRBJ2-2	NA	TGCGCCAGCAGCCCAGACTCAAACACCGGGGAGCTGTTTTTT	CASSPDSNTGELFF
NA	TRBV11-2	TRBJ1-2	NA	TGTGCCAGCAGCCCCCCAAGGGAGAACTATGGCTACACCTTC	CASSPPRENYGYTF
once	TRBV11-1	TRBJ1-4	NA	TGTGCCAGCAGCCACACGACTAATGAAAAACTGTTTTTT	CASSHTTNEKLFF
NA	TRBV9	TRBJ1-1	NA	TGTGCCAGCAGCGTAGGGAGGGGTGTCGGCACTGAAGCTTTCTTT	CASSVGRGVGTEAFF
NA	TRBV30	TRBJ1-2	NA	TGTGCCTGGGTCCCCGGGACACTTGGCTACACCTTC	CAWVPGTLGYTF
NA	TRBV9	TRBJ2-7	NA	TGTGCCAGCAGCGTAGGAGGAACGGCGAATTACGAGCAGTACTTC	CASSVGGTANYEQYF
NA	TRBV4-1	TRBJ2-5	NA	TGCGCCAGCAGCCAAGAACGCGGATTGGAGACCCAGTACTTC	CASSQERGLETQYF
NA	TRBV5-5	TRBJ2-2	TRBD1	TGTGCCAGCAGCTCCAGGGGGATGAACACCGGGGAGCTGTTTTTT	CASSSRGMNTGELFF
NA	TRBV11-2	TRBJ2-1	NA	TGTGCCAGCAGCTTAGTTCAGGGGGAGCAGTTCTTC	CASSLVQGEQFF
NA	TRBV4-3	TRBJ1-5	TRBD1	TGCGCCAGCAGCCAAGACGGACAGGACAATCAGCCCCAGCATTTT	CASSQDGQDNQPQHF
NA	TRBV6-5	TRBJ2-7	NA	TGTGCCAGCAGAAGCACGGGGTTCTCATACGAGCAGTACTTC	CASRSTGFSYEQYF
NA	TRBV11-2	TRBJ1-5	NA	TGTGCCAGCAGCTTAGGCGGAAGCAATCAGCCCCAGCATTTT	CASSLGGSNQPQHF
few	TRBV7-8	TRBJ1-1	NA	TGTGCCAGCAGCTTAGCTGGGAGGAACACTGAAGCTTTCTTT	CASSLAGRNTEAFF
NA	TRBV6-5	TRBJ1-6	TRBD1	TGTGCCAGCAGTGGACAGGGTTGGAATTCACCCCTCCACTTT	CASSGQGWNSPLHF
NA	TRBV6-1	TRBJ2-5	NA	TGTGCCAGCAGTGAACTAGGTTCTATTGAGACCCAGTACTTC	CASSELGSIETQYF
NA	TRBV7-2	TRBJ1-3	TRBD1	TGTGCCAGCAGCCATGACAGGGGAAATGGAAACACCATATATTTT	CASSHDRGNGNTIYF
NA	TRBV6-9	TRBJ2-5	TRBD1	TGTGCCAGCAGCCCCCGAGGGGGCGGCGGTGAGACCCAGTACTTC	CASSPRGGGGETQYF
NA	TRBV6-1	TRBJ1-4	NA	TGTGCCAGCAGTGAAGTCTATCTCGAGACTAATGAAAAACTGTTTTTT	CASSEVYLETNEKLFF
NA	TRBV6-5	TRBJ1-5	NA	TGTGCCAGCCACGACCAGGGGCCCCAGCATTTT	CASHDQGPQHF
NA	TRBV19	TRBJ1-2	TRBD1	TGTGCCAGTACCGGGGGTCGACAGGGGGAAGATCGTGGCTACACCTTC	CASTGGRQGEDRGYTF
NA	TRBV6-5	TRBJ1-1	TRBD1	TGTGCCAGCAGTTACGACAGGGGAGAGACTGAAGCTTTCTTT	CASSYDRGETEAFF
NA	TRBV9	TRBJ1-1	NA	TGTGCCAGCAGCGGGGGCGGCACTGAAGCTTTCTTT	CASSGGGTEAFF
NA	TRBV10-3	TRBJ2-2	NA	TGTGCCATCCAAATAGCCTTCGGGGAGCTGTTTTTT	CAIQIAFGELFF
NA	TRBV4-1	TRBJ2-7	TRBD1	TGCGCCAGCAGCCTCGCCCCCGGGACAGGGGGCGCCGAGCAGTACTTC	CASSLAPGTGGAEQYF